The 22 T cell receptor beta chains below come from one sample, sequenced in a study of cytomegalovirus exposure and HLA in healthy donors (dated by TCRdb to 2017 to 2019). Library preparation was by the immunoSEQ multiplex PCR assay. A mixture of 60 forward primers for TCR Vbeta segments and 13 reverse primers for TCR Jbeta segments was used in the multiplex PCR. The immuneACCESS repertoire file appears here via TCRdb, limited to in-frame rearrangements. These files lack a portion of the clones; in checked studies, under half of the deficit traces to unresolved V genes, and the cause of the others is not known. This sample is represented by some 150,000 clones; roughly three quarters of them were singletons. About 1% of the sample comes from the top ten. Sequencing input: PBMCs. All receptors come from a male donor in good health and CMV-seronegative.

The chain uses TRBV7-9 and TRBJ2-5; D gene ambiguous. Germline V gene sequence: CDR1 SEHNR, CDR2 FQNEAQ (reference sequence). V dropped 3 bases and J dropped 5 bases, with 13 bases sitting between them. The CDR3 covers 14 residues. CDR3 sequence: CASSFSLPVETQYF. The CDR3 nucleotides read TGTGCCAGCAGCTTCTCCCTCCCCGTGGAGACCCAGTACTTC.

CDR3 nucleotides: TGCGCCAGCAGCTTGGATCCGGGAGACACTGAAGCTTTCTTT. This gives the protein CASSLDPGDTEAFF. The chain recombines TRBV5-1 with TRBJ1-1, with D hard to call. The CDR3 contains 14 residues. Germline V lookup: CDR1 SGHRS, CDR2 YFSETQ. V was clipped by 0 bases and J by 3 bases, with 9 bases between them. Full variable domain (missing parts from reference TRBV5-1 and TRBJ1-1): KAGVTQTPRYLIKTRGQQVTLSCSPISGHRSVSWYQQTPGQGLQFLFEYFSETQRNKGNFPGRFSGRQFSNSRSEMNVSTLELGDSALYLCASSLDPGDTEAFFGQGTRLTVV.

J is TRBJ1-2 and V is TRBV13; tentatively, D is TRBD1 (5 bases). V lost 1 base and J 8 bases, leaving 14 bases between the germline ends. This CDR3 region has 14 residues. Germline assignment: CDR1 PRHDT and CDR2 FYEKMQ (reference sequence). The CDR3 sequence is CASSLERREKGYTF. CDR3 DNA: TGTGCCAGCAGCTTAGAACGCAGGGAAAAAGGCTACACCTTC.

The chain employs TRBV6-6 and TRBJ2-5, with 8 bases identical to TRBD2. Trimming cost V 8 bases and J 0 bases; bases outside gene matches: 5. The CDR3 has 14 residues. Per germline, CDR1 MNHNY and CDR2 SVGAGI (reference sequence). CDR3 residues: CASLRGGNQETQYF. The CDR3 nucleotides are TGTGCCAGCCTCCGGGGGGGAAACCAAGAGACCCAGTACTTC.

V usage is TRBV19 and J usage is TRBJ2-7, with 12 bases identical to TRBD2. From germline, CDR1 is LNHDA and CDR2 SQIVND (reference sequence). V lost 6 bases, J lost 2 bases, and 14 bases stayed unmatched. The CDR3 length is 18 residues. CDR3 residues: CASRDLAGGPGRTYEQYF. CDR3 coding DNA: TGTGCCAGTAGGGACCTAGCGGGGGGGCCAGGTCGGACCTACGAGCAGTACTTC.

The rearrangement joins TRBV7-9 to TRBJ2-5, with 7 bases lining up with TRBD2. The DNA matches TRBJ2-7 better at its end, which makes the J call doubtful. The CDR3 runs to 13 residues. The germline CDR1 and CDR2 sequences are SEHNR and FQNEAQ (reference sequence). CDR3 bases: TGTGCCAGCAGTGGGGGGGAATCCTACGAGCAGTACTTC. This sequence encodes CASSGGESYEQYF.

The chain is built from TRBV12-5 and TRBJ2-3; D unresolved. The CDR3 runs 15 residues. Germline values: CDR1 LGHNT, CDR2 FRNRAP. V dropped 0 bases and J dropped 3 bases, with 10 bases sitting between them. The CDR3, as DNA: TGTGCTAGTGGTTTGGTACAGTCTGGAACAGATACGCAGTATTTT. Its protein product is CASGLVQSGTDTQYF.

This chain joins TRBV11-2 and TRBJ2-7; 8 nucleotides match TRBD1. This CDR3 is 13 amino acids long. Trimming took 5 bases from V and 6 from J; bases not matched to a gene: 6. Germline V gene lookup returns CDR1 SGHAT and CDR2 FQNNGV. The DNA of the CDR3 is TGTGCCAGCAGCCCTTGGACAGGGACCGAGCAGTACTTC. Translation gives CASSPWTGTEQYF.

The V gene is TRBV7-9, the J gene TRBJ2-2, with TRBD2 as a possible D gene (7 bases). Germline-derived CDR1 and CDR2 are SEHNR and FQNEAQ (reference sequence). Trimming took off 5 bases at V and 1 base at J, with 17 bases between the two ends. The CDR3 contains 17 residues. The CDR3 sequence: CASSPRGGDGNTGELFF. The CDR3 nucleotides read TGTGCCAGCAGCCCGAGGGGGGGCGACGGGAACACCGGGGAGCTGTTTTTT.

This chain links TRBV6-1 with TRBJ2-5, with D maybe TRBD1 (5 bases). Trimming left V 6 bases short and J 12 bases short, with 17 bases between. The V gene's germline CDR1 is MNHNS and CDR2 SASEGT. CDR3 length equals 12 residues. CDR3 residues: CASRFQLGLEYF. The CDR3 DNA follows: TGTGCCAGCAGATTTCAGTTGGGGCTGGAGTACTTC.

The V call is TRBV2, the J call TRBJ2-3; 8 nucleotides align to TRBD2. V shed 3 bases, J shed 4 bases, and the junction held 6 bases outside the gene matches. The CDR3 is 15 residues long. From germline, CDR1 is SNHLY and CDR2 FYNNEI. CDR3 bases: TGTGCCAGCAGTGATCCGAGCGGGGGATCAGATACGCAGTATTTT. As protein: CASSDPSGGSDTQYF.

In this sample, this clone turned up once. This rearrangement joins TRBV20-1 to TRBJ1-1; D remains unclear. This CDR3 comprises 10 residues. Trimming removed 3 bases from V and 5 bases from J, with 4 bases in between. CDR1 is DFQATT and CDR2 is SNEGSKA in the germline V gene (reference sequence). CDR3 sequence: CSARRTEAFF. DNA of the CDR3: TGCAGTGCTAGGAGGACTGAAGCTTTCTTT.

The genes are TRBV5-1 and TRBJ2-1; 9 bases are a match to TRBD1. Germline trimming cut 4 bases from V and 7 bases from J; bases unmatched to any gene: 3. Germline CDR1 reads SGHRS; CDR2 reads YFSETQ. This CDR3 contains 13 residues. CDR3 residues: CASSPQGANEQFF. DNA of the CDR3: TGCGCCAGCAGCCCACAGGGGGCGAATGAGCAGTTCTTC.

This chain joins TRBV10-2 and TRBJ1-2; no clear D gene. The CDR3 sequence is 14 residues long. V was cut by 3 bases and J by 4 bases, with 12 bases left in between. Germline values: CDR1 WSHSY, CDR2 SAAADI. This CDR3 reads CASSEIGAGYGYTF. The CDR3 coding sequence is TGCGCCAGCAGTGAAATTGGCGCAGGCTATGGCTACACCTTC.

This chain connects TRBV7-2 to TRBJ2-7, with a weak D call TRBD2 (5 bases). Germline V CDR1 and CDR2: SGHTA, FQGNSA. The CDR3 has 14 residues. With 5 bases removed from V and 7 bases from J, the gap between germline ends came to 18 bases. DNA of the CDR3: TGTGCCAGCAGCACCGGGCGGTCTCGGGGAGAGCAGTACTTC. As protein: CASSTGRSRGEQYF. Full variable domain (outside the CDR3, taken from reference TRBV7-2 and TRBJ2-7): GAGVSQSPSNKVTEKGKDVELRCDPISGHTALYWYRQSLGQGLEFLIYFQGNSAPDKSGLPSDRFSAERTGGSVSTLTIQRTQQEDSAVYLCASSTGRSRGEQYFGPGTRLTVT.

V gene TRBV7-2 combines with J gene TRBJ1-5; D is uncertain. The CDR3 is 12 amino acids. Trimming took 5 bases from V and 0 from J, leaving 2 bases between them. Germline CDR1 is SGHTA and CDR2 is FQGNSA. The CDR3 nucleotides read TGTGCCAGCAGCCATAGCAATCAGCCCCAGCATTTT. Protein sequence: CASSHSNQPQHF. The full variable domain, rest sourced from reference TRBV7-2 and TRBJ1-5, is GAGVSQSPSNKVTEKGKDVELRCDPISGHTALYWYRQSLGQGLEFLIYFQGNSAPDKSGLPSDRFSAERTGGSVSTLTIQRTQQEDSAVYLCASSHSNQPQHFGDGTRLSIL.

This clone was found once. This chain uses TRBV19 with TRBJ1-2; D is uncertain. V gave up 3 bases and J gave up 0 bases, with 8 bases separating them. CDR3 length: 14 amino acids. The germline V gene encodes CDR1 LNHDA and CDR2 SQIVND (reference sequence). The CDR3 bases are TGTGCCAGTAGTATCGGGAACTCTAACTATGGCTACACCTTC. Its protein is CASSIGNSNYGYTF.

This clone has more than one count but fewer than ten. This sequence joins TRBV5-1 and TRBJ2-1; tentatively, D is TRBD2 (7 bases). Trimming removed 1 base from V and 2 bases from J, with 10 bases in between. Looked up from germline, CDR1 is SGHRS and CDR2 is YFSETQ. This CDR3 has 15 residues. DNA for the CDR3: TGCGCCAGCAGCTTGCGGGGGGCTACCTACAATGAGCAGTTCTTC. It specifies CASSLRGATYNEQFF. Together with reference TRBV5-1 and TRBJ2-1, the CDR3 gives the full variable domain: KAGVTQTPRYLIKTRGQQVTLSCSPISGHRSVSWYQQTPGQGLQFLFEYFSETQRNKGNFPGRFSGRQFSNSRSEMNVSTLELGDSALYLCASSLRGATYNEQFFGPGTRLTVL.

The chain combines TRBV4-2 with TRBJ1-2, with a tentative D call TRBD1 (5 bases). The germline CDR1 and CDR2 sequences are LGHNA and YNFKEQ. V shed 1 base and J shed 0 bases, with 9 bases lying between them. This CDR3 has 15 amino acids. For the CDR3, the DNA is TGTGCCAGCAGCCAAGGGCCGGGGGCTAACTATGGCTACACCTTC. Translating gives CASSQGPGANYGYTF.

V and J are TRBV4-2 and TRBJ1-6; 12 bases map to TRBD1. J was trimmed by 6 bases and V by 3 bases; bases with no gene match: 3. The CDR3 is 16 amino acids. Germline V gives CDR1 LGHNA, CDR2 YNFKEQ. CDR3 coding DNA: TGTGCCAGCAGCCAGGGACAGGGGGCGCGTAATTCACCCCTCCACTTT. This translates into CASSQGQGARNSPLHF.

The CDR3 DNA sequence: TGCGCCAGCAGCCAAGATCGCACAATCACAGATACGCAGTATTTT. It yields the protein CASSQDRTITDTQYF. The gene calls are TRBV4-3 and TRBJ2-3; D not resolved. The CDR3 loop spans 15 amino acids. CDR1 is LGHNA and CDR2 is YSLEER in the germline V gene. V was cut by 0 bases and J by 2 bases, with 9 bases left in between.

The gene calls are TRBV30 and TRBJ1-1, with D possibly being TRBD1 (6 bases). V was trimmed by 2 bases and J by 0 bases, leaving 13 bases between them. The germline V gene has CDR1 GTSNPN and CDR2 SVGIG (reference sequence). The CDR3 spans 15 residues. This CDR3 is CAWSHPGTLNTEAFF. Written as DNA, the CDR3 is TGTGCCTGGAGTCATCCTGGGACATTGAACACTGAAGCTTTCTTT.